Below are 6 T cell receptor beta chains sequenced from a single sample in a study of blood T cell repertoires in COVID-19. The data were produced by immunoSEQ multiplex PCR, yet TCRdb's version contains in-frame clones alone and is incomplete. The table lists 150,000 to 200,000 clones, about 93% of them singletons. Sequencing was performed on peripheral blood. All receptors come from a man over 45 with acute or convalescent COVID-19.

The genes are TRBV9 and TRBJ1-6, with D tentatively TRBD1 (5 bases). The V end lost 4 bases, the J end lost 6 bases, and 14 bases lay between the germline ends. CDR1 is SGDLS, CDR2 YYNGEE, per germline. The CDR3 sequence is 15 residues long. The CDR3 region is CASSQAPGLNSPLHF. The CDR3 DNA reads as TGTGCCAGCAGCCAAGCCCCAGGGCTTAATTCACCCCTCCACTTT. Together with reference TRBV9 and TRBJ1-6, the CDR3 gives the full variable domain: DSGVTQTPKHLITATGQRVTLRCSPRSGDLSVYWYQQSLDQGLQFLIQYYNGEERAKGNILERFSAQQFPDLHSELNLSSLELGDSALYFCASSQAPGLNSPLHFGNGTRLTVT.

The J gene is TRBJ1-5, the V gene TRBV30; D may be TRBD1 (5 bases). This CDR3 contains 13 residues. Germline V gives CDR1 GTSNPN, CDR2 SVGIG (reference sequence). Between the trimmed V and J ends, which lost 3 bases and 7 bases, there was a span of 13 bases. CDR3 loop: CAWRGGIGQPQHF. The CDR3 region has the DNA TGTGCCTGGAGGGGGGGTATAGGGCAGCCCCAGCATTTT.

The chain combines TRBV11-2 with TRBJ1-2; 8 bases map to TRBD1. Germline V gene data show CDR1 as SGHAT and CDR2 as FQNNGV. The ends lost 5 bases at V and 2 bases at J; junction bases unmatched: 7. There are 15 residues in the CDR3. The CDR3 nucleotides are TGTGCCAGCAGCGGGCGGACAGGGCTGAACTATGGCTACACCTTC. This gives the protein CASSGRTGLNYGYTF.

This clone was seen a single time. The chain combines TRBV18 with TRBJ1-4; D is ambiguous. Trimming took 3 bases from V and 0 from J, leaving 5 bases between them. Germline CDR1 is KGHSH and CDR2 is LQKENI. The CDR3 spans 14 residues. The CDR3 loop is CASSPTTTNEKLFF. For the CDR3, the DNA is TGTGCCAGCTCACCTACTACAACTAATGAAAAACTGTTTTTT. Full variable domain (remainder filled in from reference TRBV18 and TRBJ1-4): NAGVMQNPRHLVRRRGQEARLRCSPMKGHSHVYWYRQLPEEGLKFMVYLQKENIIDESGMPKERFSAEFPKEGPSILRIQQVVRGDSAAYFCASSPTTTNEKLFFGSGTQLSVL.

The J gene is TRBJ2-2, the V gene TRBV19; D is possibly TRBD2 (6 bases). Germline V gene data show CDR1 as LNHDA and CDR2 as SQIVND (reference sequence). The CDR3 has 13 residues. The V and J ends lost 8 bases and 4 bases respectively, with 11 bases between them. The CDR3 sequence: CASFRDSTGELFF. The CDR3 DNA sequence: TGTGCCAGTTTCCGGGACTCCACCGGGGAGCTGTTTTTT.

This clone was counted once. The chain recombines TRBV9 with TRBJ2-1; TRBD1 is a possible D gene (6 bases). This CDR3 comprises 13 residues. Germline-derived CDR1 and CDR2 are SGDLS and YYNGEE. Between the trimmed V and J ends, which lost 0 bases and 8 bases, there was a span of 9 bases. The CDR3 coding sequence is TGTGCCAGCAGCGTAGGGGGGCTGGATGAGCAGTTCTTC. Its translation: CASSVGGLDEQFF.